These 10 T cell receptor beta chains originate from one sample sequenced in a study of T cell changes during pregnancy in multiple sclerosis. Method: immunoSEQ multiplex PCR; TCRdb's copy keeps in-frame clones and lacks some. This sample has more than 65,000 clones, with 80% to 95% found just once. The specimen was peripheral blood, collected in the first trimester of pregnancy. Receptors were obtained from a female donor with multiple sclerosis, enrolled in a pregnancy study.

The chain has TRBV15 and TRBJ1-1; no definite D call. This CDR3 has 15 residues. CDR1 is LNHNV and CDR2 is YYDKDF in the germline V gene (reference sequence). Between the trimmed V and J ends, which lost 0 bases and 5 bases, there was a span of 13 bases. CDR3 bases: TGTGCCACCAGCAGAGATCTTGATATGAGGACTGAAGCTTTCTTT. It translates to CATSRDLDMRTEAFF. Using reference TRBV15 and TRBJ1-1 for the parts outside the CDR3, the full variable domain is DAMVIQNPRYQVTQFGKPVTLSCSQTLNHNVMYWYQQKSSQAPKLLFHYYDKDFNNEADTPDNFQSRRPNTSFCFLDIRSPGLGDTAMYLCATSRDLDMRTEAFFGQGTRLTVV.

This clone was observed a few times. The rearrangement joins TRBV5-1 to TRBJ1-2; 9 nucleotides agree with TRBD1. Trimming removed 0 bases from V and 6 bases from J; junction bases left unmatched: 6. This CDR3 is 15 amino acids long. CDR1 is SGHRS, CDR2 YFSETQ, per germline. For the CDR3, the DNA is TGCGCCAGCAGCTTGGAGGGGGGACAGGGCCATGGCTACACCTTC. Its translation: CASSLEGGQGHGYTF.

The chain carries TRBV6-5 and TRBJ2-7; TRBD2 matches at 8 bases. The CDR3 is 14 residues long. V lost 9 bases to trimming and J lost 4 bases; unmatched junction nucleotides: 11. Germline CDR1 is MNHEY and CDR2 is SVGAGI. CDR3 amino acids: CASKPVTSVYEQYF. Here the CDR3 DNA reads TGTGCCAGTAAACCGGTGACTAGCGTTTACGAGCAGTACTTC.

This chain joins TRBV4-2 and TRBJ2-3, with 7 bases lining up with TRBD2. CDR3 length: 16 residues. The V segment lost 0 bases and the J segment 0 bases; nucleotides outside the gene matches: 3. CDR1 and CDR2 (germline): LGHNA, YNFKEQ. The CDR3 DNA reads TGTGCCAGCAGCCAAGAAGGGCGGGGGAGCACAGATACGCAGTATTTT. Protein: CASSQEGRGSTDTQYF.

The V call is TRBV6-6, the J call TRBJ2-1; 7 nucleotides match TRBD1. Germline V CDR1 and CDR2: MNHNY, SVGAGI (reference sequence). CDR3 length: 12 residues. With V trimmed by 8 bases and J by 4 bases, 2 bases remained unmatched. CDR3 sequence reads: CASSQGYNEQFF. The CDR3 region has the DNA TGTGCCAGCTCACAGGGGTACAATGAGCAGTTCTTC.

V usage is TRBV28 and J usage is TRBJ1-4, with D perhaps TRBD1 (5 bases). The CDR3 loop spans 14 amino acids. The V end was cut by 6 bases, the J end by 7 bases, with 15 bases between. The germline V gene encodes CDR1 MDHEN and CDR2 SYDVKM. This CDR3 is CASSRDQGSEKLFF. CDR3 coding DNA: TGTGCCAGCAGCAGAGACCAGGGAAGTGAAAAACTGTTTTTT. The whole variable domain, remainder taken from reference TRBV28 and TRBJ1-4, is DVKVTQSSRYLVKRTGEKVFLECVQDMDHENMFWYRQDPGLGLRLIYFSYDVKMKEKGDIPEGYSVSREKKERFSLILESASTNQTSMYLCASSRDQGSEKLFFGSGTQLSVL.

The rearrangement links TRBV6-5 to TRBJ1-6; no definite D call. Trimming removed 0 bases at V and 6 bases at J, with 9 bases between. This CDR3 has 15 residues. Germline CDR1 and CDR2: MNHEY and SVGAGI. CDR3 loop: CASSYSRLFNSPLHF. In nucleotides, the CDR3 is TGTGCCAGCAGTTACTCCCGTCTGTTTAATTCACCCCTCCACTTT.

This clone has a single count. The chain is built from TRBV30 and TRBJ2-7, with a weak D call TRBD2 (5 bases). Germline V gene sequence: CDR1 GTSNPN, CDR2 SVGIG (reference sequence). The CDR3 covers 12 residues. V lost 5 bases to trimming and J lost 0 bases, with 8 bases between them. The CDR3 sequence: CAWGLSSYEQYF. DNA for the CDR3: TGTGCCTGGGGACTTAGCTCCTACGAGCAGTACTTC. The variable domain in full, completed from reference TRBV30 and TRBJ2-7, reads SQTIHQWPATLVQPVGSPLSLECTVEGTSNPNLYWYRQAAGRGLQLLFYSVGIGQISSEVPQNLSASRPQDRQFILSSKKLLLSDSGFYLCAWGLSSYEQYFGPGTRLTVT.

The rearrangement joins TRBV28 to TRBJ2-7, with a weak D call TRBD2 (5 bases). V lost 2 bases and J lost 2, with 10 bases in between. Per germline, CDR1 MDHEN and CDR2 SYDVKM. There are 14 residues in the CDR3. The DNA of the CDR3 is TGTGCCAGCAGTTTAGCCCTAGCCACCTACGAGCAGTACTTC. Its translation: CASSLALATYEQYF. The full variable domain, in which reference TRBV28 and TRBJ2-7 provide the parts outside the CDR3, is DVKVTQSSRYLVKRTGEKVFLECVQDMDHENMFWYRQDPGLGLRLIYFSYDVKMKEKGDIPEGYSVSREKKERFSLILESASTNQTSMYLCASSLALATYEQYFGPGTRLTVT.

The CDR3 sequence: CASSTGGYGYTF. The CDR3 DNA sequence: TGTGCCAGCAGTACAGGGGGCTATGGCTACACCTTC. The chain combines TRBV6-5 with TRBJ1-2, with 8 bases matching TRBD1. Trimming at V came to 5 bases and at J to 4 bases, leaving 0 bases not matched to a gene. The CDR3 runs 12 residues. The V gene's germline CDR1 is MNHEY and CDR2 SVGAGI.